Each of the 6 T cell receptor beta chains below was sequenced from the same sample in a study of cytomegalovirus exposure and HLA in healthy donors. Amplification used 60 Vbeta primers and 13 Jbeta primers. The protocol was immunoSEQ multiplex PCR, while the TCRdb copy is restricted to in-frame clones and leaves out a portion. The table shows over 110,000 clones, with around 77% occurring only once. Input material: PBMCs. These receptors came from a man younger than 35 in good health and CMV-seronegative.

This chain connects TRBV7-6 to TRBJ2-7; 12 bases are a match to TRBD2. CDR1 is SGHVS and CDR2 is FNYEAQ in the germline V gene. V dropped 5 bases and J dropped 2; count of bases not matched to a gene: 4. The CDR3 consists of 15 residues. The CDR3 sequence: CASSPGLAGPYEQYF. CDR3 in DNA: TGTGCCAGCAGCCCCGGACTAGCGGGACCCTACGAGCAGTACTTC.

The chain uses TRBV10-3 and TRBJ1-2; no clear D. Germline V CDR1 and CDR2: ENHRY, SYGVKD. V was clipped by 3 bases and J by 0 bases, with 5 bases between them. The CDR3 extends over 13 amino acids. The CDR3 loop reads CAISDGSNYGYTF. The CDR3 bases are TGTGCCATCAGTGACGGGTCTAACTATGGCTACACCTTC.

The V call is TRBV19, the J call TRBJ1-6; D might be TRBD1 (6 bases). This CDR3 contains 16 residues. Looked up from germline, CDR1 is LNHDA and CDR2 is SQIVND (reference sequence). V lost 3 bases to trimming and J lost 7 bases, with 16 bases between them. Written as DNA, the CDR3 is TGTGCCAGTAGTATCCCCGGACAGACGCACAATTCACCCCTCCACTTT. Its protein product is CASSIPGQTHNSPLHF.

This clone was found a few times. This chain joins TRBV4-3 and TRBJ1-1; D is perhaps TRBD1 (5 bases). V was trimmed by 0 bases and J by 11 bases, leaving 19 bases between them. The CDR3 runs to 15 residues. Germline V lookup: CDR1 LGHNA, CDR2 YSLEER. CDR3 protein: CASSQDRDSPARAFF. CDR3 in DNA: TGCGCCAGCAGCCAAGATAGGGACTCCCCGGCTAGGGCTTTCTTT.

V usage is TRBV19 and J usage is TRBJ1-3, with 10 positions matching TRBD1. This CDR3 region has 17 residues. V shed 5 bases, J shed 0 bases, and the junction held 7 bases outside the gene matches. CDR1 and CDR2 (germline): LNHDA, SQIVND (reference sequence). CDR3 DNA sequence: TGTGCCAGTAGTCTCATCCGGGACAGGGGCTCTGGAAACACCATATATTTT. It specifies CASSLIRDRGSGNTIYF.

The chain has TRBV30 and TRBJ2-2; 7 nucleotides line up with TRBD2. This CDR3 is built from 13 residues. Per germline, CDR1 GTSNPN and CDR2 SVGIG (reference sequence). V trimming: 5 bases; J trimming: 1 base; junction bases outside the gene matches: 1. CDR3 bases: TGTGCCTGGGCGGGGGTGAACACCGGGGAGCTGTTTTTT. Its protein product is CAWAGVNTGELFF.